Below, 5 T cell receptor beta chains from the same sample are listed, as sequenced in a study of blood T cell repertoires in COVID-19. The data were produced by immunoSEQ multiplex PCR, yet TCRdb's version contains in-frame clones alone and is incomplete. This sample yields 200,000 to 250,000 clones, of which about 90% are seen a single time; 3.1% belongs to the top ten. The sample taken for sequencing was PBMCs or T cells enriched from blood (not recorded which). These receptors originate from a woman aged 45-59 years in a cohort exposed to, infected with or recovered from COVID-19 (not recorded which).

CDR3 in amino acids: CASSLKGLTDTQYF. CDR3 bases: TGCGCCAGCAGCTTGAAGGGGCTCACAGATACGCAGTATTTT. The chain joins TRBV5-1 to TRBJ2-3; possible D gene TRBD1, 5 bases. Trimming cost V 1 base and J 2 bases, with 8 bases left between them. The CDR3 runs 14 residues. Germline CDR1 is SGHRS and CDR2 is YFSETQ.

This chain joins TRBV6-5 and TRBJ1-1; D uncertain. The germline gives CDR1 MNHEY, CDR2 SVGAGI. This CDR3 has 12 amino acids. V shed 7 bases and J shed 1 base, with 7 bases lying between them. The CDR3 coding sequence is TGTGCCAGCATGGCAGGGAACACTGAAGCTTTCTTT. This encodes CASMAGNTEAFF.

The chain uses TRBV3-1 (or the pseudogene TRBV3-2) and TRBJ1-1; 7 nucleotides agree with TRBD1. The V and J ends lost 2 bases and 4 bases, in that order; junction bases with no gene match: 1. CDR1 and CDR2 from the germline V gene are LGHDT and YNNKEL (reference sequence). The CDR3 spans 13 residues. CDR3 sequence: CASSQQGGTEAFF. The CDR3 DNA follows: TGTGCCAGCAGCCAACAGGGGGGCACTGAAGCTTTCTTT.

This chain links TRBV4-3 with TRBJ2-1, with 11 positions matching TRBD2. The CDR3 length is 16 residues. Germline lookup yields CDR1 LGHNA and CDR2 YSLEER. Unmatched junction bases numbered 3, after V lost 0 bases and J lost 5 bases. CDR3: CASSQELAGGDNEQFF. CDR3 in DNA: TGCGCCAGCAGCCAAGAGCTAGCGGGGGGTGACAATGAGCAGTTCTTC.

The chain has TRBV6-6 and TRBJ2-7, with TRBD2 as a possible D gene (6 bases). Germline V gives CDR1 MNHNY, CDR2 SVGAGI (reference sequence). This CDR3 contains 16 residues. Between the trimmed V and J ends, which lost 2 bases and 0 bases, there was a span of 14 bases. Here the CDR3 reads CASSYDRRGSSYEQYF. The CDR3 region has the DNA TGTGCCAGCAGTTACGATAGGCGGGGTAGCTCCTACGAGCAGTACTTC.